The 15 T cell receptor beta chains below were found in one sample sequenced in a study of response to subunit inactivated influenza vaccine. Each CDR3 protein is one row after TCRdb ran MiXCR on the RT-PCR reads. The sample includes about 520,000 distinct CDR3 sequences, around 25% seen only once; the top ten take under 2.5%. Sequenced here: CD4+ T cells sorted from PBMCs, sampled about 5 days after vaccination. The receptors were gathered from a man aged 50 to 59 who received an inactivated influenza vaccine.

This clonotype appeared a few times. The V call is TRBV11-2, the J call TRBJ2-3, with D hard to call. Trimming left V 2 bases short and J 1 base short, with 16 bases between. Germline V lookup: CDR1 SGHAT, CDR2 FQNNGV. The CDR3 covers 17 residues. The CDR3 protein is CASSLTSPRRGTDTQYF. CDR3 DNA: TGTGCCAGCAGCTTAACCAGCCCCCGACGGGGCACAGATACGCAGTATTTT.

This clonotype was seen a single time. This chain links TRBV20-1 with TRBJ2-2; no clear D. Germline loops: CDR1 DFQATT, CDR2 SNEGSKA (reference sequence). Trimming shortened V by 0 bases and J by 3 bases, and 5 bases separated the two germline ends. The CDR3 contains 13 residues. This chain's CDR3 is CSARDLDTGELFF. Written as DNA, the CDR3 is TGCAGTGCTAGAGATCTCGACACCGGGGAGCTGTTTTTT.

This clonotype has at least ten counts. This chain connects TRBV7-2 to TRBJ2-7; TRBD1 is a possible D gene (6 bases). Germline V gene sequence: CDR1 SGHTA, CDR2 FQGNSA. The CDR3 spans 13 residues. V lost 4 bases and J 5 bases, leaving 12 bases between the germline ends. The CDR3: CASSSPGTNEQYF. CDR3 nucleotides: TGTGCCAGCAGCTCACCCGGGACAAACGAGCAGTACTTC.

The chain employs TRBV28 and TRBJ2-7; 9 bases are shared with TRBD1. Germline CDR1 MDHEN, CDR2 SYDVKM. Losses at the gene ends were 8 bases for V and 5 bases for J; bases not matched to a gene: 10. There are 14 residues in the CDR3. For the CDR3, the DNA is TGTGCCAGCGCCCCACCGGACAGGGGCGACGAGCAGTACTTC. Protein: CASAPPDRGDEQYF.

The J gene is TRBJ2-3, the V gene TRBV7-8, with D tentatively TRBD1 (5 bases). The CDR3 is 18 amino acids. The germline V gene has CDR1 SGHVS and CDR2 FQNEAQ. Trimming stripped 5 bases from V and 2 bases from J, with 23 bases between. The CDR3 region has the DNA TGTGCCAGCAGCACCCAGCTAGGGGCCAAGAAGGTCACAGATACGCAGTATTTT. Encoded protein: CASSTQLGAKKVTDTQYF.

CDR3 bases: TGTGCCAGCAGCCAAGATCCGGTGAACACTGAAGCTTTCTTT. This translates into CASSQDPVNTEAFF. The chain has TRBV4-2 and TRBJ1-1, with D hard to call. The V end was cut by 0 bases, the J end by 0 bases, with 5 bases between. There are 14 residues in the CDR3. CDR1 and CDR2 (germline): LGHNA, YNFKEQ.

The chain couples TRBV10-2 to TRBJ2-7; the D gene is possibly TRBD2 (6 bases). With 9 bases removed from V and 3 bases from J, the gap between germline ends came to 15 bases. The CDR3 extends over 13 amino acids. Germline V gene sequence: CDR1 WSHSY, CDR2 SAAADI. CDR3 DNA: TGCGCCAGTCTCATAGCGGCGAACTACGAGCAGTACTTC. Translating gives CASLIAANYEQYF.

A note on this clonotype: At one end the junction does not follow the germline gene, possibly because of a read error. V is TRBV7-7 and J is TRBJ2-1; 11 nucleotides align to TRBD2. Germline CDR1 is SSHAT and CDR2 is FNYEAQ (reference sequence). This CDR3 has 15 amino acids. The CDR3 region has the DNA TGTGCTAGCACTCTATCTAGCGGGGGGCCCCATGAGCAGTTCTTC. Protein product: CASTLSSGGPHEQFF.

The V call is TRBV12-1, the J call TRBJ2-5; the table's D call of TRBD2 was not tested on the DNA. TRBV12-1 constitutes a pseudogene. The CDR3 runs to 16 residues. CDR3 sequence: CASSLRLAGIRETQYF. The CDR3 DNA sequence: TGTGCCAGCAGCTTGAGACTAGCGGGGATCCGGGAGACCCAGTACTTC.

The V call is TRBV10-3, the J call TRBJ2-7, with D tentatively TRBD1 (6 bases). This CDR3 spans 13 amino acids. Germline CDR1 and CDR2: ENHRY and SYGVKD. The V end was cut by 6 bases, the J end by 1 base, with 10 bases between. In DNA form, the CDR3 reads TGTGCCATCAGCCGGCAGGGGTCCTACGAGCAGTACTTC. Protein product: CAISRQGSYEQYF.

This clonotype was observed a few times. V is TRBV7-2 and J is TRBJ2-3, with D unclear. V lost 5 bases and J 5 bases, leaving 8 bases between the germline ends. Germline-derived CDR1 and CDR2 are SGHTA and FQGNSA. The CDR3 contains 12 residues. In DNA, the CDR3 is TGTGCCAGCAGCAGAAGACAAGATACGCAGTATTTT. Its protein is CASSRRQDTQYF. Together with reference TRBV7-2 and TRBJ2-3, the CDR3 gives the full variable domain: GAGVSQSPSNKVTEKGKDVELRCDPISGHTALYWYRQSLGQGLEFLIYFQGNSAPDKSGLPSDRFSAERTGGSVSTLTIQRTQQEDSAVYLCASSRRQDTQYFGPGTRLTVL.

The J gene is TRBJ2-7, the V gene TRBV4-1; D gene unclear. Germline assignment: CDR1 MGHRA and CDR2 YSYEKL. With 0 bases removed from V and 3 bases from J, the gap between germline ends came to 9 bases. The CDR3 length is 14 residues. The CDR3 is CASSQEPSFYEQYF. CDR3 nucleotides: TGCGCCAGCAGCCAAGAACCTTCTTTCTACGAGCAGTACTTC.

The chain couples TRBV6-5 to TRBJ2-5, with D possibly being TRBD2 (5 bases). Trimming stripped 0 bases from V and 1 base from J, with 18 bases between. CDR1 MNHEY and CDR2 SVGAGI come from the germline V gene. This CDR3 has 18 amino acids. CDR3 in amino acids: CASSYSINPLALQETQYF. In nucleotides, the CDR3 is TGTGCCAGCAGTTACTCGATAAACCCTCTAGCCCTCCAAGAGACCCAGTACTTC.

This chain joins TRBV5-4 and TRBJ2-5; TRBD2 agrees at 8 bases. The V segment lost 6 bases and the J segment 2 bases; nucleotides outside the gene matches: 12. Germline CDR1 and CDR2: SGHNT and YYREEE (reference sequence). The CDR3 length is 16 residues. The CDR3 is CASTPGGAKGQETQYF. The CDR3, as DNA: TGTGCCAGCACTCCCGGGGGGGCTAAGGGGCAAGAGACCCAGTACTTC.

This clonotype showed up just a few times. The chain combines TRBV9 with TRBJ2-5, with 10 nucleotides matching TRBD1. CDR3 length equals 16 residues. J was trimmed by 4 bases and V by 4 bases; bases with no gene match: 10. Germline CDR1 and CDR2: SGDLS and YYNGEE. The CDR3 DNA sequence: TGTGCCAGCAGCCCCACCCGTCGGGACAGGGGAGAGACCCAGTACTTC. It encodes CASSPTRRDRGETQYF.